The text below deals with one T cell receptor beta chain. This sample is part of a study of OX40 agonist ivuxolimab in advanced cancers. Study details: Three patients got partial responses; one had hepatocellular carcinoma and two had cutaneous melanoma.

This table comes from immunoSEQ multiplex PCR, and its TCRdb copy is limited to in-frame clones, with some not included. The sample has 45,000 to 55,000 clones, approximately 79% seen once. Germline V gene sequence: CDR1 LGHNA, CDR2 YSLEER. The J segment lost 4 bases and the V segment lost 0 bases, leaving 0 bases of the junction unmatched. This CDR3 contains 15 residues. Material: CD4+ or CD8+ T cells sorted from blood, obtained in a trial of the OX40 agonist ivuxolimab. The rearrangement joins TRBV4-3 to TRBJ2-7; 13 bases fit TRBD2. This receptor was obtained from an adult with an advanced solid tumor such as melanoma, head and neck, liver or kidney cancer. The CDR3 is CASSQEGLAGYEQYF. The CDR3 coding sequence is TGCGCCAGCAGCCAAGAGGGACTAGCGGGATACGAGCAGTACTTC.